Reported below is one T cell receptor (beta chain). The antigen remains unidentified. The sample belongs to a study of CD8+CD57+ T cells in acquired aplastic anemia. Study context: Sorting CD4+ and CD8+ cells gave DNA averaging about 2.9 ug.

Germline V gives CDR1 ENHRY, CDR2 SYGVKD. Trimming cost V 0 bases and J 4 bases, with 10 bases left between them. This CDR3 has 14 amino acids. Study-level points and caveats: Statistical testing detected no significant gap in CD8+ Simpson's diversity between patients and controls.

The template for TCR beta VDJ and CDR3 sequence profiling was genomic DNA. A single record per CDR3 protein comes from TCRdb applying MiXCR to the reads. The sample includes more than 150,000 distinct CDR3 sequences, 64% of them seen just once. The source material was sorted CD4+, CD8+, or CD8+CD57+ T cells (not recorded which) from PBMCs. V usage is TRBV10-3 and J usage is TRBJ2-7, with TRBD1 as a possible D gene (6 bases). This TCR was sampled from a human donor with severe aplastic anemia or a healthy control (not recorded which). This CDR3 is CAISESMGAYEQYF. CDR3 in DNA: TGTGCCATCAGTGAGTCTATGGGGGCGTACGAGCAGTACTTC.